Given below is one T cell receptor (beta chain) in context. The sample is drawn from a study of control samples from healthy donors and cancer patients. Looked up from germline, CDR1 is GTSNPN and CDR2 is SVGIG (reference sequence). The CDR3 is 14 amino acids. V shed 1 base, J shed 4 bases, and the junction held 3 bases outside the gene matches. The protocol was immunoSEQ multiplex PCR, while the TCRdb copy is restricted to in-frame clones and leaves out a portion. Of roughly 400,000 clones in the sample, over 75% are singletons; the top ten hold around 6.4%. The TCR comes from a man in his forties with head and neck cancer. The genes are TRBV30 and TRBJ1-1; 10 bases are shared with TRBD1. Sequences were obtained from PBMCs. As DNA, the CDR3 is TGTGCCTGGAGTGACGACAGGGGGCTCACTGAAGCTTTCTTT. Translated, it gives CAWSDDRGLTEAFF.